A selection of T cell receptor beta chains follows, all from one sample in a study of control samples from healthy donors and cancer patients. Measured with immunoSEQ multiplex PCR; TCRdb has only the in-frame clones, and not every one. Seen here are 100,000 to 150,000 clones, about 88% observed once, and the top ten hold roughly 1.9%. Sequencing was done on a sample of blood. Receptors were obtained from a man younger than 35 in good health. The CDR3 runs from the conserved cysteine through the conserved F or W. The order of the fields is D gene, clone size, V gene, J gene, CDR3 DNA, CDR3 protein. The D gene is left open where the match is weak. Expanded clones are given a class, and other clones once, few, many or no size at all.

d_call: .; clone_size: .; v_call: TRBV2; j_call: TRBJ1-2; cdr3_nt: TGTGCCAGCAGTGAGCCGGGAGCTACTAACTATGGCTACACCTTC; cdr3_aa: CASSEPGATNYGYTF
d_call: TRBD2; clone_size: .; v_call: TRBV27; j_call: TRBJ2-1; cdr3_nt: TGTGCCAGCAGTTCATGGACACCCGGACTAGCGGGGTGGGATGAGCAGTTCTTC; cdr3_aa: CASSSWTPGLAGWDEQFF
d_call: TRBD2; clone_size: .; v_call: TRBV6-4; j_call: TRBJ2-3; cdr3_nt: TGTGCCAGCAGTGATGGCGGGAGATCCACAGATACGCAGTATTTT; cdr3_aa: CASSDGGRSTDTQYF
d_call: TRBD1; clone_size: few; v_call: TRBV9; j_call: TRBJ2-1; cdr3_nt: TGTGCCAGCACTGGTCTGGACAGGGGTAGGAATGAGCAGTTCTTC; cdr3_aa: CASTGLDRGRNEQFF
d_call: TRBD2; clone_size: .; v_call: TRBV18; j_call: TRBJ2-3; cdr3_nt: TGTGCCAGCTCACAATCGAGGACTAGCGCGATAGCCCCGGATACGCAGTATTTT; cdr3_aa: CASSQSRTSAIAPDTQYF
d_call: .; clone_size: .; v_call: TRBV7-9; j_call: TRBJ2-6; cdr3_nt: TGTGCCAGCAGCCCTCCGGTTGGGGCCAACGTCCTGACTTTC; cdr3_aa: CASSPPVGANVLTF
d_call: .; clone_size: .; v_call: TRBV7-8; j_call: TRBJ2-1; cdr3_nt: TGTGCCAGCAGCTTGCGAACCTTCGACAATGAGCAGTTCTTC; cdr3_aa: CASSLRTFDNEQFF
d_call: .; clone_size: .; v_call: TRBV18; j_call: TRBJ1-1; cdr3_nt: TGTGCCAGCTCACCGGACCAGGGAGTTAACCCTGAAGCTTTCTTT; cdr3_aa: CASSPDQGVNPEAFF
d_call: TRBD1; clone_size: .; v_call: TRBV27; j_call: TRBJ2-7; cdr3_nt: TGTGCCAGCAGGGGACAGGGCCTCTCCTACGAGCAGTACTTC; cdr3_aa: CASRGQGLSYEQYF
d_call: TRBD1; clone_size: once; v_call: TRBV5-6; j_call: TRBJ1-4; cdr3_nt: TGTGCCAGCAGCCCAGGGGACAGAAGTGCAACTAATGAAAAACTGTTTTTT; cdr3_aa: CASSPGDRSATNEKLFF
d_call: TRBD1; clone_size: .; v_call: TRBV12-3/TRBV12-4; j_call: TRBJ2-3; cdr3_nt: TGTGCCAGCAGTTTTGGACAGGGTCCGCAGTATTTT; cdr3_aa: CASSFGQGPQYF
d_call: .; clone_size: .; v_call: TRBV27; j_call: TRBJ2-7; cdr3_nt: TGTGCCAGCAGTTTTGCCGGACAGCGAAGGGGGTACGAGCAGTACTTC; cdr3_aa: CASSFAGQRRGYEQYF
d_call: .; clone_size: .; v_call: TRBV25-1; j_call: TRBJ1-2; cdr3_nt: TGTGCCAGCAGTGAATGGTACAGCGTTAACTATGGCTACACCTTC; cdr3_aa: CASSEWYSVNYGYTF
d_call: TRBD1; clone_size: medium-sized; v_call: TRBV28; j_call: TRBJ2-7; cdr3_nt: TGTGCCAGCAGGGAGACAGGGGGTCGGTACGAGCAGTACTTC; cdr3_aa: CASRETGGRYEQYF
d_call: .; clone_size: .; v_call: TRBV10-3; j_call: TRBJ1-1; cdr3_nt: TGTGCCATCAGCCTGGATTCGGGGGGCACTGAAGCTTTCTTT; cdr3_aa: CAISLDSGGTEAFF
d_call: TRBD1; clone_size: .; v_call: TRBV24-1; j_call: TRBJ2-2; cdr3_nt: TGTGCCACCAGTGATCCGGGACAGGGGGCTGGCGGGGAGCTGTTTTTT; cdr3_aa: CATSDPGQGAGGELFF
d_call: .; clone_size: .; v_call: TRBV7-6; j_call: TRBJ2-1; cdr3_nt: TGTGCCAGCAGCCCCCAGACCACTAGCTCCTACAATGAGCAGTTCTTC; cdr3_aa: CASSPQTTSSYNEQFF
d_call: .; clone_size: .; v_call: TRBV28; j_call: TRBJ1-1; cdr3_nt: TGTGCCAGCAGTTTAACCAGGTTCACTGAAGCTTTCTTT; cdr3_aa: CASSLTRFTEAFF
d_call: .; clone_size: .; v_call: TRBV9; j_call: TRBJ1-2; cdr3_nt: TGTGCCAGCAGCGTAGTCCCGGGATCGGAAAACTATGGCTACACCTTC; cdr3_aa: CASSVVPGSENYGYTF
d_call: TRBD1; clone_size: .; v_call: TRBV11-3; j_call: TRBJ1-1; cdr3_nt: TGTGCCAGCAGCCCCGGACAGGGGGCGAACACTGAAGCTTTCTTT; cdr3_aa: CASSPGQGANTEAFF
d_call: .; clone_size: .; v_call: TRBV28; j_call: TRBJ1-1; cdr3_nt: TGTGCCAGCAGTTCAGCAGGGATCTGGAACACTGAAGCTTTCTTT; cdr3_aa: CASSSAGIWNTEAFF
d_call: TRBD1; clone_size: .; v_call: TRBV6-5; j_call: TRBJ1-5; cdr3_nt: TGTGCCAGCAGTAAGGACAGGGGAATTCAGCCCCAGCATTTT; cdr3_aa: CASSKDRGIQPQHF
d_call: .; clone_size: .; v_call: TRBV19; j_call: TRBJ1-2; cdr3_nt: TGTGCCAGCAAGGGGGGCAGGGAGGCCTATGGCTACACCTTC; cdr3_aa: CASKGGREAYGYTF
d_call: .; clone_size: few; v_call: TRBV28; j_call: TRBJ1-1; cdr3_nt: TGTGCCAGCAGTTTATGGGGCAGGGGTGCCACTGAAGCTTTCTTT; cdr3_aa: CASSLWGRGATEAFF
d_call: .; clone_size: .; v_call: TRBV25-1; j_call: TRBJ2-7; cdr3_nt: TGTGCCAGCAGTGCAACAACTAGCTCCTACGAGCAGTACTTC; cdr3_aa: CASSATTSSYEQYF
d_call: .; clone_size: once; v_call: TRBV5-4; j_call: TRBJ1-2; cdr3_nt: TGTGCCAGCAGCTTGGAGTCCGGGAATGGCTACACCTTC; cdr3_aa: CASSLESGNGYTF